A selection of T cell receptor beta chains follows, all from one sample in a study of T cell changes during pregnancy in multiple sclerosis. Using immunoSEQ multiplex PCR, the repertoire was profiled, and TCRdb retains in-frame clones only, with some absent. Of some 80,000 clones listed, about 91% are singletons. The source was peripheral blood, collected before pregnancy. The receptors stem from a female donor with multiple sclerosis, enrolled in a pregnancy study. The CDR3 runs from the conserved cysteine through the conserved F or W. Each record gives: CDR3 protein, CDR3 DNA, V gene, D gene, clone size, J gene. D genes are given only for firm matches. For some rows the clone size is stated as once, few or many, or as a class when expanded; others skip it.

CSVEDLVTDGGYTF	TGCAGCGTTGAAGATCTCGTTACAGATGGGGGCTACACCTTC	TRBV29-1	-	-	TRBJ1-2
CASSEQGARSPLHF	TGCGCCAGCAGTGAACAGGGGGCGAGGTCACCCCTCCACTTT	TRBV10-1	TRBD1	-	TRBJ1-6
CASSYSDRGLGELFF	TGTGCCAGCAGTTACTCCGACAGGGGTCTTGGGGAGCTGTTTTTT	TRBV6-5	TRBD1	-	TRBJ2-2
CASSFTGGRATNEKLFF	TGTGCCAGCAGTTTTACAGGGGGCCGAGCAACTAATGAAAAACTGTTTTTT	TRBV27	TRBD1	-	TRBJ1-4
CASGTAGTGGETQYF	TGCGCCAGCGGAACCGCCGGGACAGGGGGTGAGACCCAGTACTTC	TRBV10-2	TRBD1	-	TRBJ2-5
CASSTRGGLSTDTQYF	TGTGCCAGCAGCACGCGCGGGGGGCTTAGCACAGATACGCAGTATTTT	TRBV9	TRBD2	-	TRBJ2-3
CASSFVGTEDTQYF	TGCGCCAGCAGCTTCGTTGGGACAGAAGATACGCAGTATTTT	TRBV5-1	TRBD1	-	TRBJ2-3
CASSPTSINEQFF	TGTGCCAGCAGCCCGACTAGCATCAATGAGCAGTTCTTC	TRBV11-3	TRBD2	-	TRBJ2-1
CASSNRTTSSSYNEQFF	TGTGCCAGCAGCAATCGCACCACATCCAGCTCCTACAATGAGCAGTTCTTC	TRBV11-3	-	-	TRBJ2-1
CASSYSMYRGNDAYNEQFF	TGTGCCAGCAGTTACTCGATGTACCGGGGGAATGACGCATACAATGAGCAGTTCTTC	TRBV6-8	-	-	TRBJ2-1
CASSEGRGSTDTQYF	TGTGCCAGCAGTGAAGGGAGGGGCTCCACAGATACGCAGTATTTT	TRBV2	-	-	TRBJ2-3
CSVAGGSYEQYF	TGCAGCGTTGCGGGGGGCTCCTACGAGCAGTACTTC	TRBV29-1	TRBD2	-	TRBJ2-7
CASSIGSSGVYEQYF	TGTGCCAGTAGTATTGGGTCTAGCGGGGTCTACGAGCAGTACTTC	TRBV19	TRBD2	-	TRBJ2-7
CASSVVSTEGEQYF	TGTGCCAGCAGCGTAGTTTCCACCGAGGGTGAGCAGTACTTC	TRBV9	-	-	TRBJ2-7
CAWSVSAGGTDTQYF	TGTGCCTGGAGTGTGTCAGCGGGGGGGACAGATACGCAGTATTTT	TRBV30	TRBD2	-	TRBJ2-3
CASSQGVVPPSEQYF	TGCGCCAGCAGCCAAGGCGTGGTGCCACCATCCGAGCAGTACTTC	TRBV4-1	-	-	TRBJ2-7
CASSPTGAEETQYF	TGTGCCAGCAGCCCGACAGGGGCTGAGGAGACCCAGTACTTC	TRBV7-3	TRBD1	-	TRBJ2-5
CASSTRGGSGNTIYF	TGTGCCAGCAGCACTCGGGGGGGCTCAGGAAACACCATATATTTT	TRBV7-6	-	-	TRBJ1-3
CASSFSSTGTQYF	TGTGCCAGCAGCTTTAGTAGCACGGGGACCCAGTACTTC	TRBV5-6	-	-	TRBJ2-5
CASSYGQDYGYTF	TGTGCCAGCAGCTACGGACAAGACTATGGCTACACCTTC	TRBV6-6	-	-	TRBJ1-2
CASSLDGGATDTQYF	TGTGCCAGCAGCTTAGACGGCGGGGCTACAGATACGCAGTATTTT	TRBV7-9	-	few	TRBJ2-3
CASSSRDRGPAENIQYF	TGCGCCAGCAGCTCGCGGGACAGGGGGCCCGCGGAAAACATTCAGTACTTC	TRBV5-1	TRBD1	-	TRBJ2-4
CASSYGTVQNEKLFF	TGTGCCAGCAGTTACGGGACAGTACAAAATGAAAAACTGTTTTTT	TRBV6-5	TRBD1	-	TRBJ1-4
CASTRGDYEQYF	TGTGCCAGCACGCGGGGAGACTACGAGCAGTACTTC	TRBV28	-	-	TRBJ2-7
CASSLTTSGGGETQYF	TGTGCCAGCAGCTTGACGACTAGCGGGGGGGGAGAAACCCAGTACTTC	TRBV7-9	TRBD2	once	TRBJ2-5
CASSRTGGRGTEAFF	TGTGCCAGCAGCCGGACAGGGGGCCGGGGCACTGAAGCTTTCTTT	TRBV6-5	TRBD1	once	TRBJ1-1
CASSYDLQGVYGYTF	TGTGCCAGCAGTTATGACCTACAGGGGGTGTATGGCTACACCTTC	TRBV6-5	TRBD1	-	TRBJ1-2
CASSALAGGSETQYF	TGTGCCAGCAGTGCCCTAGCGGGGGGATCAGAGACCCAGTACTTC	TRBV25-1	TRBD2	once	TRBJ2-5
CSAWGDSPREQYF	TGCAGCGCCTGGGGGGACAGTCCTAGGGAGCAGTACTTC	TRBV29-1	-	-	TRBJ2-7
CASSLQSLNTEAFF	TGTGCCAGCAGCCTACAGTCCCTGAACACTGAAGCTTTCTTT	TRBV7-9	-	-	TRBJ1-1
CASSLAPSYEQYF	TGTGCCAGCAGTTTAGCCCCCAGCTACGAGCAGTACTTC	TRBV27	-	-	TRBJ2-7
CSVESAGANTEAFF	TGCAGCGTTGAATCGGCAGGGGCGAACACTGAAGCTTTCTTT	TRBV29-1	-	-	TRBJ1-1
CASSPLQGQGYTF	TGTGCCAGCTCACCGTTACAGGGCCAAGGCTACACCTTC	TRBV18	-	-	TRBJ1-2
CASSSWTGPGNEQFF	TGTGCCAGCAGTTCCTGGACAGGTCCGGGAAATGAGCAGTTCTTC	TRBV27	TRBD1	-	TRBJ2-1
CASSSGQGGWAQETQYF	TGTGCCAGCAGCTCCGGACAGGGAGGGTGGGCCCAAGAGACCCAGTACTTC	TRBV5-4	-	-	TRBJ2-5
CASSGQGANEKLFF	TGTGCCAGCTCAGGACAGGGGGCTAATGAAAAACTGTTTTTT	TRBV2	TRBD1	many	TRBJ1-4
CASSVSQETQYF	TGTGCCAGCAGCGTCTCCCAAGAGACCCAGTACTTC	TRBV5-4	-	once	TRBJ2-5
CASSSFSGRVWNTEAFF	TGTGCCAGCAGCTCGTTTTCAGGGCGTGTATGGAACACTGAAGCTTTCTTT	TRBV11-1	-	-	TRBJ1-1
CASSPPRTGGLGYTF	TGTGCCAGCTCACCACCTAGGACAGGGGGCCTTGGCTACACCTTC	TRBV18	TRBD1	-	TRBJ1-2
CASSTGSSSYNEQFF	TGTGCCAGCAGCACAGGGTCGAGCTCCTACAATGAGCAGTTCTTC	TRBV2	-	-	TRBJ2-1
CASSQESPPPSGTDTQYF	TGCGCCAGCAGCCAAGAGTCCCCCCCACCCTCGGGCACAGATACGCAGTATTTT	TRBV4-1	-	-	TRBJ2-3
CASSLTGEHWEAFF	TGTGCCAGCAGTCTGACGGGGGAACACTGGGAAGCTTTCTTT	TRBV6-5	-	-	TRBJ1-1
CASSYVASRETQYF	TGTGCCAGCAGTTACGTGGCTAGTCGGGAGACCCAGTACTTC	TRBV6-6	-	-	TRBJ2-5
CATRLAGDNEQFF	TGTGCCACCCGACTAGCGGGGGACAATGAGCAGTTCTTC	TRBV7-6	TRBD2	-	TRBJ2-1
CASSARGADTIYF	TGTGCCAGCAGCGCGCGGGGGGCAGACACCATATATTTT	TRBV9	-	-	TRBJ1-3
CASSLSRGAHEQYF	TGTGCCAGCAGTTTAAGCAGGGGTGCCCACGAGCAGTACTTC	TRBV27	-	-	TRBJ2-7
CASSGRLAGVETQYF	TGTGCCAGCAGTGGAAGGCTAGCGGGGGTGGAGACCCAGTACTTC	TRBV25-1	TRBD2	-	TRBJ2-5
CASSPQGPGGYGYTF	TGCGCCAGCAGCCCTCAGGGGCCAGGAGGTTATGGCTACACCTTC	TRBV5-1	-	few	TRBJ1-2
CASSLGGASGYTF	TGTGCCAGCAGTTTAGGAGGGGCCTCTGGCTACACCTTC	TRBV28	-	-	TRBJ1-2
CAWGQGLNSPLHF	TGTGCCTGGGGGCAGGGTTTAAATTCACCCCTCCACTTT	TRBV30	-	-	TRBJ1-6
CASSQASGFGNTEAFF	TGCGCCAGCAGCCAGGCATCAGGGTTCGGGAACACTGAAGCTTTCTTT	TRBV4-1	-	-	TRBJ1-1
CATRASAAPGTQYF	TGTGCCACACGGGCTAGCGCCGCCCCCGGGACGCAGTATTTT	TRBV10-3	-	-	TRBJ2-3
CASSVDRVRGYGYTF	TGTGCCAGCAGCGTAGACAGGGTCAGGGGCTATGGCTACACCTTC	TRBV9	-	-	TRBJ1-2
CAVTLAGELFF	TGTGCCGTGACATTGGCCGGGGAGCTGTTTTTT	TRBV30	-	-	TRBJ2-2
CASSARQGSAEAFF	TGTGCCAGCAGCGCCCGTCAGGGATCGGCTGAAGCTTTCTTT	TRBV9	-	-	TRBJ1-1